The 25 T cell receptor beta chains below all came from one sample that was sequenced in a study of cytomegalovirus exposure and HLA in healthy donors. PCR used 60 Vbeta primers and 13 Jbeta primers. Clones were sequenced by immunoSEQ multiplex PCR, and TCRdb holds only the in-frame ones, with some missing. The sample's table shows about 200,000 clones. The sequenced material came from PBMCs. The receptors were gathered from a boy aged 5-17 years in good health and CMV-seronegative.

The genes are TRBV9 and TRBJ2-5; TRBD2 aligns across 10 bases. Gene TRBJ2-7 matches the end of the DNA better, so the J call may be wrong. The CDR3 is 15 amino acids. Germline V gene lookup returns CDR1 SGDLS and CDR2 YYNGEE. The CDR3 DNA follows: TGTGCCAGCAGCGCCGGACTAGCGGAAACCTACGAGCAGTACTTC. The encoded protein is CASSAGLAETYEQYF.

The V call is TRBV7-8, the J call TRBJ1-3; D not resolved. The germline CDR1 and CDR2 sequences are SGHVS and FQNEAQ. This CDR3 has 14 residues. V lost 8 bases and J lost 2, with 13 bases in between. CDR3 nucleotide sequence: TGTGCCAGCCACTCTGGTTATCCTGGAAACACCATATATTTT. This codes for CASHSGYPGNTIYF. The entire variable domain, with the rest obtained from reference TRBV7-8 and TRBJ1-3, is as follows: GAGVSQSPRYKVAKRGQDVALRCDPISGHVSLFWYQQALGQGPEFLTYFQNEAQLDKSGLPSDRFFAERPEGSVSTLKIQRTQQEDSAVYLCASHSGYPGNTIYFGEGSWLTVV.

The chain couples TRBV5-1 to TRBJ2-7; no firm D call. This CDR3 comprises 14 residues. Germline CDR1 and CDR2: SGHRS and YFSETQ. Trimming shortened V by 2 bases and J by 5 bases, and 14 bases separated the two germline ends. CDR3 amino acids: CASSFSRGGHEQYF. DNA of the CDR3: TGCGCCAGCAGCTTTTCTAGAGGTGGCCACGAGCAGTACTTC.

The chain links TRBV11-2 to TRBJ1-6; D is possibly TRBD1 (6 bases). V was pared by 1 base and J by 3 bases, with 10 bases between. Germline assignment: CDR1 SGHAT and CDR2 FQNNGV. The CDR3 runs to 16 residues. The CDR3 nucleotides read TGTGCCAGCAGCTTAGTCGTAGGGGGCTATAATTCACCCCTCCACTTT. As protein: CASSLVVGGYNSPLHF.

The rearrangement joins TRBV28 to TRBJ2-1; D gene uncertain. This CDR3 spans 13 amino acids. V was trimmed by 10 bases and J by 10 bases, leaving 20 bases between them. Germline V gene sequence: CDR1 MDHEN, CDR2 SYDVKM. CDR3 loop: CATSHPPVEEQFF. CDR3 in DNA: TGTGCCACCTCCCACCCACCCGTGGAGGAGCAGTTCTTC.

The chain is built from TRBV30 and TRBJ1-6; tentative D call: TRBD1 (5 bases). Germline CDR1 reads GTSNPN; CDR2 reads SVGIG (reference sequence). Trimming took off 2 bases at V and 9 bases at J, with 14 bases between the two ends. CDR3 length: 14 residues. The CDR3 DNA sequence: TGTGCCTGGAGTAGGGGAGGGCCAATTTCACCCCTCCACTTT. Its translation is CAWSRGGPISPLHF.

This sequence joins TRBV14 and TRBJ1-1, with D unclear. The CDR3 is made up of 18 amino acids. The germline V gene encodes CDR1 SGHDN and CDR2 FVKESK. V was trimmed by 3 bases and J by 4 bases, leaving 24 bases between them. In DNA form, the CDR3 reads TGTGCCAGCAGCCAGAAATGGGGTGGCGGAGGAATGAGCACTGAAGCTTTCTTT. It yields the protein CASSQKWGGGGMSTEAFF.

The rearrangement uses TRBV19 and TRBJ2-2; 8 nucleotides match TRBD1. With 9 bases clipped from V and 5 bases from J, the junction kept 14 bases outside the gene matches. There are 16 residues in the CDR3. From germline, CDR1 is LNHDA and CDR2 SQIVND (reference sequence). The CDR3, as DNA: TGTGCCAGCCGATTCGCGGACAGGGTTAGGACCGGGGAGCTGTTTTTT. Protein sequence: CASRFADRVRTGELFF.

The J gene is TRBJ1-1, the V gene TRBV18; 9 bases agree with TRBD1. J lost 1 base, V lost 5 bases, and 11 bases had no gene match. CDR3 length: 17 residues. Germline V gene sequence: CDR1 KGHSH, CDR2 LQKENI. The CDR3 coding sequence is TGTGCCAGCTCAGGGATGGCACAGGGGGCGAAGAACACTGAAGCTTTCTTT. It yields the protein CASSGMAQGAKNTEAFF.

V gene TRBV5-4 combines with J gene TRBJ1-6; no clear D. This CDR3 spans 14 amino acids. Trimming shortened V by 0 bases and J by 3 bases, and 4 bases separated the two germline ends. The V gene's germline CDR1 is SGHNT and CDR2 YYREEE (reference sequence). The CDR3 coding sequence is TGTGCCAGCAGCTTGGACAGCTATAATTCACCCCTCCACTTT. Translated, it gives CASSLDSYNSPLHF.

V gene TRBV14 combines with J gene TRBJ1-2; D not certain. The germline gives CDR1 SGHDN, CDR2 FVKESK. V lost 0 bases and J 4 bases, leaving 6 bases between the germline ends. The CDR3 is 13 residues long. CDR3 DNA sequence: TGTGCCAGCAGCCAAGAACCAGTCTATGGCTACACCTTC. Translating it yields CASSQEPVYGYTF.

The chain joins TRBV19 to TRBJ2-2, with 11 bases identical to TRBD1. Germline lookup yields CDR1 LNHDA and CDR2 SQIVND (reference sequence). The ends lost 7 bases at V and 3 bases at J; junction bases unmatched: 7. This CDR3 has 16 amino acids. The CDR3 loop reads CASIGGQGAYTGELFF. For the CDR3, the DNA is TGTGCCAGTATAGGTGGACAGGGGGCCTACACCGGGGAGCTGTTTTTT.

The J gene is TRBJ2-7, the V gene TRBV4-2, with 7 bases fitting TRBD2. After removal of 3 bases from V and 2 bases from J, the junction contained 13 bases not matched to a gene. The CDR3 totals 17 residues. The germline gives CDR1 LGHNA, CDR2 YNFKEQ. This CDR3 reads CASSQREVSSGTYEQYF. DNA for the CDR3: TGTGCCAGCAGCCAGAGAGAAGTGTCTAGCGGTACCTACGAGCAGTACTTC.

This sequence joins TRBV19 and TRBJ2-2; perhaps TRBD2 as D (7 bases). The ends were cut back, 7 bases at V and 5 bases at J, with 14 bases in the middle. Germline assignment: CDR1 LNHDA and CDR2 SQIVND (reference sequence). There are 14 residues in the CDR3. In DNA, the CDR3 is TGTGCCAGTACTGGCGGGGGCGGGACCGGGGAGCTGTTTTTT. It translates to CASTGGGGTGELFF.

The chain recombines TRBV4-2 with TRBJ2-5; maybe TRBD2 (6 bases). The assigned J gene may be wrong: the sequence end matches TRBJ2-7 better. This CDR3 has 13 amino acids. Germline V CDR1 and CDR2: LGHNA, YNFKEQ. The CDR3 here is CASSRDSTYEQYF. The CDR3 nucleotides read TGTGCCAGCAGCCGGGACTCGACCTACGAGCAGTACTTC.

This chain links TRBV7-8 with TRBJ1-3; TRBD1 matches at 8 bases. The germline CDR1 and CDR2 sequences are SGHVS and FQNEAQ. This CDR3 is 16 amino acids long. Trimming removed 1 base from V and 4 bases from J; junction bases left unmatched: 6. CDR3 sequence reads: CASSLVRQGAGNTIYF. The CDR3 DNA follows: TGTGCCAGCAGCTTAGTCCGGCAGGGGGCGGGAAACACCATATATTTT.

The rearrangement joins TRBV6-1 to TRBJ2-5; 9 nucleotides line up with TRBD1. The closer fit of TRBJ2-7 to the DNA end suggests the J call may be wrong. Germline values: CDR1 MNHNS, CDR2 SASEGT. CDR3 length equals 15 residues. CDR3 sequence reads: CASSLDRTGAYEQYF. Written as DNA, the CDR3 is TGTGCCAGCAGCCTGGATAGGACAGGGGCTTACGAGCAGTACTTC.

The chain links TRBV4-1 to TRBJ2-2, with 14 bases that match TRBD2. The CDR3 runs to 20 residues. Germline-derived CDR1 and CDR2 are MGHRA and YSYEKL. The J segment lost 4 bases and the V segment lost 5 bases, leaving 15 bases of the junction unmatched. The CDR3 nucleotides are TGCGCCAGCAGCTACTCTCCGGGACTAGCGGGGGCTGGGGGCACCGGGGAGCTGTTTTTT. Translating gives CASSYSPGLAGAGGTGELFF.

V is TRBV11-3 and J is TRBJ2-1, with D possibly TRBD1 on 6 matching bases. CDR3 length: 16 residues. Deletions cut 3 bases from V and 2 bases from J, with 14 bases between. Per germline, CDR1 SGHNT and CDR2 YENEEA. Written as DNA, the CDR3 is TGTGCCAGCAGCTTGGCAGGGGTTATCCCCTACAATGAGCAGTTCTTC. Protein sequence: CASSLAGVIPYNEQFF.

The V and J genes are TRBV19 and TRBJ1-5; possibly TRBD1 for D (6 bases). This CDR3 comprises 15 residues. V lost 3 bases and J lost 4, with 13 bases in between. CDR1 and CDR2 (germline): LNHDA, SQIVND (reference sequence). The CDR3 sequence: CASSISRGGNQPQHF. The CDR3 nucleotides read TGTGCCAGTAGTATCAGCAGGGGCGGGAATCAGCCCCAGCATTTT.

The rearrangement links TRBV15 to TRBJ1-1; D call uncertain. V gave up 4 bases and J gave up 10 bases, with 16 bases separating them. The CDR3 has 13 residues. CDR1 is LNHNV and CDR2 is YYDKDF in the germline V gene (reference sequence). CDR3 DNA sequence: TGTGCCACCAGCATGGGGAGGTCGCGGGGAGCTTTCTTT. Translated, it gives CATSMGRSRGAFF.

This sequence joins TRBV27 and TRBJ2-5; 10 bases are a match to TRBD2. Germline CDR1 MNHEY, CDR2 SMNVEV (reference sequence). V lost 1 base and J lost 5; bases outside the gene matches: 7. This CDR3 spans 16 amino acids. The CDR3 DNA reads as TGTGCCAGCAGTTTATTTCCAGCGGGGGGGCCCGAGACCCAGTACTTC. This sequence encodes CASSLFPAGGPETQYF.

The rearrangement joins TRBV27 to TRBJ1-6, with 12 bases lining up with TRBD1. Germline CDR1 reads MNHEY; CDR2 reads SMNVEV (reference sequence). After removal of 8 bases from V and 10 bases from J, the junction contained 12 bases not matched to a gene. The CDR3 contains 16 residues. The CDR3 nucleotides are TGTGCCAGCGGCACCGGGACAGGGGGCTTTTACTCACCCCTCCACTTT. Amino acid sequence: CASGTGTGGFYSPLHF.

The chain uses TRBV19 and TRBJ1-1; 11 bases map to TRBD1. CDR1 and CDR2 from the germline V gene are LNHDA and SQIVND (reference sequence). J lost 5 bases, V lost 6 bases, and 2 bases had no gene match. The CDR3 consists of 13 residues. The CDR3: CASRGTGGTEAFF. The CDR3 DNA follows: TGTGCCAGTAGGGGGACAGGGGGAACTGAAGCTTTCTTT.

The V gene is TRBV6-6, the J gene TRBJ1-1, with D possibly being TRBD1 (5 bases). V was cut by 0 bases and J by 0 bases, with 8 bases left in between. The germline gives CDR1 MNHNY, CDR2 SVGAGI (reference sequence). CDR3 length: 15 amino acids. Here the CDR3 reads CASSYSSGLNTEAFF. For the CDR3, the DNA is TGTGCCAGCAGTTACTCGTCAGGGTTGAACACTGAAGCTTTCTTT.